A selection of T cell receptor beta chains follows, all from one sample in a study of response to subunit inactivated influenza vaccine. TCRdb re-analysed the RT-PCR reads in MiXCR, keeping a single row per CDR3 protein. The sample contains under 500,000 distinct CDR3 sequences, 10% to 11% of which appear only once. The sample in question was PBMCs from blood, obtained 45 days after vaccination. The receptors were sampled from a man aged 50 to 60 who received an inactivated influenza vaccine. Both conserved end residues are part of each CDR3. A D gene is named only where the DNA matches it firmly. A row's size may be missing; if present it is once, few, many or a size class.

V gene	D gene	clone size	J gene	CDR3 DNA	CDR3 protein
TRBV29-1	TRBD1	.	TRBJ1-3	TGCAGCGCGGACAGGGGAGGAAACACCATATATTTT	CSADRGGNTIYF
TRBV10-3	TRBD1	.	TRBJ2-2	TGTGCCATCAGGACAGGGGGTTCCGGGGAGCTGTTTTTT	CAIRTGGSGELFF
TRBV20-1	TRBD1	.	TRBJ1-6	TGCAGTGCTAGCCGGACAGGGTGGGATTCACCCCTCCACTTT	CSASRTGWDSPLHF
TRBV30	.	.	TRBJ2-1	TGTGCCTGGGATCCTAGGTTGGTCAATGAGCAGTTCTTC	CAWDPRLVNEQFF
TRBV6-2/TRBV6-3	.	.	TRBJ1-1	TGTGCCAGCGCGCACAGGGAGAACACTGAAGCTTTCTTT	CASAHRENTEAFF
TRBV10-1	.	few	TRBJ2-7	TGCGCCAGCAATACCTACGAGCAGTACTTC	CASNTYEQYF
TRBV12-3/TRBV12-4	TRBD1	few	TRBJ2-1	TGTGCCAGCAGTTTGGGACAGGGGCCGGATGAGCAGTTCTTC	CASSLGQGPDEQFF
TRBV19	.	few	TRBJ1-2	TGTGCCAGTAGTGTTACAGGTATCTTCTATGGCTACACCTTC	CASSVTGIFYGYTF
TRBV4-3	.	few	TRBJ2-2	TGCGCCAGCAGCCAAGACTCCTTTCTCCGGGAGCTGTTTTTT	CASSQDSFLRELFF
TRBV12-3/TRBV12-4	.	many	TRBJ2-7	TGTGCCAGCAGTACACACGGAGCTACCTACGAGCAGTACTTC	CASSTHGATYEQYF
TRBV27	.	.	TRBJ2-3	TGTGCCAGCAGTCCGCCCCGGACAGCCACTAGCACAGATACGCAGTATTTT	CASSPPRTATSTDTQYF
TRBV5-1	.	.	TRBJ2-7	TGCGCCAGCAGCGGGACACCATCCTCCTACGAGCAGTACTTC	CASSGTPSSYEQYF
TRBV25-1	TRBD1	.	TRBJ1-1	TGTGCCAGCAGGGATTCCGGGACCAAGGGGGCAGCTTTCTTT	CASRDSGTKGAAFF
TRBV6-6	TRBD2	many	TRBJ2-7	TGTGCCACCCATAGCGGGACCTCCTACGAGCAGTACTTC	CATHSGTSYEQYF
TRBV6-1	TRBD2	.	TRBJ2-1	TGTGCCAGCAGTACCGGGACTAAAAACAATGAGCAGTTCTTC	CASSTGTKNNEQFF
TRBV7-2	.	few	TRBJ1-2	TGTGCCAGCAGCTTAGACCAGGGTGGCTATGGCTACACCTTC	CASSLDQGGYGYTF